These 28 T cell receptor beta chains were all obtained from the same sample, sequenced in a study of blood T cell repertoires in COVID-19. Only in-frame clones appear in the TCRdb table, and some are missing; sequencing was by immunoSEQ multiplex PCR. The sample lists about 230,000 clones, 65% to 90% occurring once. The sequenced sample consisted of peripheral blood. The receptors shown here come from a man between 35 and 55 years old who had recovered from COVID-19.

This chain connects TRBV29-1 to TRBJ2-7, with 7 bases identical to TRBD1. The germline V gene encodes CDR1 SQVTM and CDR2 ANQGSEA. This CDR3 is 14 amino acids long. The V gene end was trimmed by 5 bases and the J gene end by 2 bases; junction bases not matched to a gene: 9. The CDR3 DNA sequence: TGCAGCGTTAGGTTTGGGGACAGAGCCTACGAGCAGTACTTC. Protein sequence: CSVRFGDRAYEQYF.

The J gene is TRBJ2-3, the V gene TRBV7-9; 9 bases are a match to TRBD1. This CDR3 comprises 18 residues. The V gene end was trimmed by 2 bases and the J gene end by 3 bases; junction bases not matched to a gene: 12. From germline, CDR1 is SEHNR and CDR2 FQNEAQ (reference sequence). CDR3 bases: TGTGCCAGCAGCTTACCGATCGGGACAGGGTTTAGTACAGATACGCAGTATTTT. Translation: CASSLPIGTGFSTDTQYF.

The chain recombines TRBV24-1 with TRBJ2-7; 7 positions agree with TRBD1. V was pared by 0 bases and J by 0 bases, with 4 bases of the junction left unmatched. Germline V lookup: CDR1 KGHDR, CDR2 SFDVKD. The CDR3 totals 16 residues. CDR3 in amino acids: CATSDLSGQSSYEQYF. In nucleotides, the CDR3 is TGTGCCACCAGTGATTTGTCGGGACAGAGCTCCTACGAGCAGTACTTC.

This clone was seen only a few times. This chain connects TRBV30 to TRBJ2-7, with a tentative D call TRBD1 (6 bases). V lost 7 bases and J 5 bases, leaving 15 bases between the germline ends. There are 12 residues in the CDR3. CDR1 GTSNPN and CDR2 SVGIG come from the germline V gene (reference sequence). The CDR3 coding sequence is TGTGCCTTCTCAGGACAGACCGACGAGCAGTACTTC. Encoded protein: CAFSGQTDEQYF.

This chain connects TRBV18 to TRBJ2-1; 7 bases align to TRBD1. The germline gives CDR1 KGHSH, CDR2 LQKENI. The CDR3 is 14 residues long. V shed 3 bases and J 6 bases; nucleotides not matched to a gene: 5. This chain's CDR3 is CASSPLRDSNEQFF. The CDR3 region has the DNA TGTGCCAGCTCACCGCTCCGGGACAGCAATGAGCAGTTCTTC. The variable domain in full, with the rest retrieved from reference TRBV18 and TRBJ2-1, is NAGVMQNPRHLVRRRGQEARLRCSPMKGHSHVYWYRQLPEEGLKFMVYLQKENIIDESGMPKERFSAEFPKEGPSILRIQQVVRGDSAAYFCASSPLRDSNEQFFGPGTRLTVL.

DNA for the CDR3: TGCGCCAGCAGCCAACGACCGGGACTAAGCACAGATACGCAGTATTTT. Translation gives CASSQRPGLSTDTQYF. The chain has TRBV4-1 and TRBJ2-3; 7 nucleotides align to TRBD2. Germline lookup yields CDR1 MGHRA and CDR2 YSYEKL. CDR3 size: 16 residues. With V trimmed by 2 bases and J by 0 bases, 5 bases remained unmatched.

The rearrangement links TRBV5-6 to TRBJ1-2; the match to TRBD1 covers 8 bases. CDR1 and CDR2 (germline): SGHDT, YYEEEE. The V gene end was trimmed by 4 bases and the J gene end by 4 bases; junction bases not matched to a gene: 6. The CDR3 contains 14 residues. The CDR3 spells CASSGPDRAYGYTF. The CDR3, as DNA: TGTGCCAGCAGCGGACCGGACAGGGCCTATGGCTACACCTTC.

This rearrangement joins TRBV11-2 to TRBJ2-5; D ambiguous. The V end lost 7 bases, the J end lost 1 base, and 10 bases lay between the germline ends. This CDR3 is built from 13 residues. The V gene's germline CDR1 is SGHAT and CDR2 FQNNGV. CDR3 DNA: TGTGCCAGCACCCGAGTTGTCCAAGAGACCCAGTACTTC. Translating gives CASTRVVQETQYF.

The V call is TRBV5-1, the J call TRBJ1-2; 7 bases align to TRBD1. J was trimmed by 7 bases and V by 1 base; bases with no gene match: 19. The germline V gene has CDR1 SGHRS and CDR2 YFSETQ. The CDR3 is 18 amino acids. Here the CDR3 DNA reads TGCGCCAGCAGCTTGATCGCACAGCTAGGGGGCATACAGGGTGGCTACACCTTC. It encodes CASSLIAQLGGIQGGYTF.

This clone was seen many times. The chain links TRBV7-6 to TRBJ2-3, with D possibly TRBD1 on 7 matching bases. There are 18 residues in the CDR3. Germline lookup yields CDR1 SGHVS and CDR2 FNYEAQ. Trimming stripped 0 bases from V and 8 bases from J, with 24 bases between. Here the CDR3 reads CASSLAPGRDSWKSTQYF. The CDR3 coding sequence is TGTGCCAGCAGCTTAGCGCCGGGGCGGGACAGTTGGAAGAGTACGCAGTATTTT.

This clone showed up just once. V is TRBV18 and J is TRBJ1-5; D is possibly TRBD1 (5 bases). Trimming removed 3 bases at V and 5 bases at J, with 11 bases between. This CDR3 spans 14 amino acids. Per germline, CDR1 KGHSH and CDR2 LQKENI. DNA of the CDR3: TGTGCCAGCTCACCCGCCGACAGACATCAGCCCCAGCATTTT. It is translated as CASSPADRHQPQHF. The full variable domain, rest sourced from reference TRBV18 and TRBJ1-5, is NAGVMQNPRHLVRRRGQEARLRCSPMKGHSHVYWYRQLPEEGLKFMVYLQKENIIDESGMPKERFSAEFPKEGPSILRIQQVVRGDSAAYFCASSPADRHQPQHFGDGTRLSIL.

CDR3 nucleotides: TGTGCCAGCAGTTATTACTTTTCTGAGAATGAAGCTTTCTTT. Protein product: CASSYYFSENEAFF. This chain connects TRBV6-2 or TRBV6-3 to TRBJ1-1; D is undetermined. V lost 3 bases, J lost 7 bases, and 15 bases lay in between. CDR1 and CDR2 (germline): MNHEY, SVGEGT. The CDR3 is 14 amino acids.

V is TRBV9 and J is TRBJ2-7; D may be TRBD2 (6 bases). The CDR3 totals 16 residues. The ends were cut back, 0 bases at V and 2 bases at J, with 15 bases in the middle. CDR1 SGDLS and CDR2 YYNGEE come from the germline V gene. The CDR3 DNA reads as TGTGCCAGCAGCGTAGATGAGGGAGGAACAACCTACGAGCAGTACTTC. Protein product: CASSVDEGGTTYEQYF.

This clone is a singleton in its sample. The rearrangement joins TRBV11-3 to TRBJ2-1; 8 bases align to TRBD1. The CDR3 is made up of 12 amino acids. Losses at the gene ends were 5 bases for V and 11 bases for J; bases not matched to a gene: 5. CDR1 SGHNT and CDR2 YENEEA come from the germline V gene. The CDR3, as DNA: TGTGCCAGCAGCGTCCGACAGGGGAAGCAGTTCTTC. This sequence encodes CASSVRQGKQFF.

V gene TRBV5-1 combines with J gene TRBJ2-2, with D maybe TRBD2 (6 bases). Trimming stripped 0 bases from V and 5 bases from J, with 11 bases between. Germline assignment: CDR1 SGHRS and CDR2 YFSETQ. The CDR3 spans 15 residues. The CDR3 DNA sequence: TGCGCCAGCAGCTTGGGTTTTGGAGGGACCGGGGAGCTGTTTTTT. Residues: CASSLGFGGTGELFF. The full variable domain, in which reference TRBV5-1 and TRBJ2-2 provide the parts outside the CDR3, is KAGVTQTPRYLIKTRGQQVTLSCSPISGHRSVSWYQQTPGQGLQFLFEYFSETQRNKGNFPGRFSGRQFSNSRSEMNVSTLELGDSALYLCASSLGFGGTGELFFGEGSRLTVL.

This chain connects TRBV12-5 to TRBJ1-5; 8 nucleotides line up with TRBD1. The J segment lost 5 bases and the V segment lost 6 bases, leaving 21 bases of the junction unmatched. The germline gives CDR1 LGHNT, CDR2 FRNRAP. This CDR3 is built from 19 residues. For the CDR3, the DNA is TGTGCTAGTGGATACCTCGGACAGGGTAAAGTTCGATCTCATCAGCCCCAGCATTTT. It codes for CASGYLGQGKVRSHQPQHF.

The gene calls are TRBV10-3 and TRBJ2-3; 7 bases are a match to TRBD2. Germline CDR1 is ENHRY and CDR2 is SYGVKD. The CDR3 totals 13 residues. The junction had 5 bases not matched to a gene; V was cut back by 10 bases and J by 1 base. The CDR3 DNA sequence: TGTGCCACCCAAGCGGGACGCACAGATACGCAGTATTTT. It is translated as CATQAGRTDTQYF.

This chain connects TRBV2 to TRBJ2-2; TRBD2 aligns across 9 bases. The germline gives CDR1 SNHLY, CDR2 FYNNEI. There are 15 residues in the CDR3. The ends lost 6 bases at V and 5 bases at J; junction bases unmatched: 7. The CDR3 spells CASRKVAGVTGELFF. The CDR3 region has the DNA TGTGCCAGCAGGAAAGTAGCGGGGGTTACCGGGGAGCTGTTTTTT.

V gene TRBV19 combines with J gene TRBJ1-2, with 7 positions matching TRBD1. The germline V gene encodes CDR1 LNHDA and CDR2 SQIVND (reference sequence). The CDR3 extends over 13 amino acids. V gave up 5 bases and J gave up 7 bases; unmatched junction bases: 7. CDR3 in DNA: TGTGCCAGTAGTCCCAGGGGGTACAGTGGCTACACCTTC. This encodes CASSPRGYSGYTF.

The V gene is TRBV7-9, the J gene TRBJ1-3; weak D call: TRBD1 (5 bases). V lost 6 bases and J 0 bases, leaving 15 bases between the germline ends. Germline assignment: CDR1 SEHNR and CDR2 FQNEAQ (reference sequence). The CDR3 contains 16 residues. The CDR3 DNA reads TGTGCCAGCAGACCGACAGAATCCAGCTCTGGAAACACCATATATTTT. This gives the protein CASRPTESSSGNTIYF.

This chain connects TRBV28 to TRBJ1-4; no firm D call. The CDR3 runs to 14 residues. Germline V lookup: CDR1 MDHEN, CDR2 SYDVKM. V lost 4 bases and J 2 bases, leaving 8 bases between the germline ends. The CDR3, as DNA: TGTGCCAGCAGTTCTACCAACACTAATGAAAAACTGTTTTTT. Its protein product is CASSSTNTNEKLFF.

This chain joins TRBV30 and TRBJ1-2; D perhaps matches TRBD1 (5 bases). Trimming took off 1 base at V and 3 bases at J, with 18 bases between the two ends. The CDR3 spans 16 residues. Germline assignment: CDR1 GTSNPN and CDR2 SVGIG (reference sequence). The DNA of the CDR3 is TGTGCCTGGAGTGCCCCATCCTCCTCGGGGGACTATGGCTACACCTTC. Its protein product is CAWSAPSSSGDYGYTF. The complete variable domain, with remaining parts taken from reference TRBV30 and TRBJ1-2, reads SQTIHQWPATLVQPVGSPLSLECTVEGTSNPNLYWYRQAAGRGLQLLFYSVGIGQISSEVPQNLSASRPQDRQFILSSKKLLLSDSGFYLCAWSAPSSSGDYGYTFGSGTRLTVV.

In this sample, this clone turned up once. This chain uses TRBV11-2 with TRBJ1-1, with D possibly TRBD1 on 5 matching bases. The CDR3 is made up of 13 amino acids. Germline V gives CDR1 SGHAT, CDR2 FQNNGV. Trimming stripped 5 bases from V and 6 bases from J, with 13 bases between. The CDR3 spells CASSAAWGAEAFF. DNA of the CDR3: TGTGCCAGCAGCGCCGCCTGGGGGGCTGAAGCTTTCTTT. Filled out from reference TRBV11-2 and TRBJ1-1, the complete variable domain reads EAGVAQSPRYKIIEKRQSVAFWCNPISGHATLYWYQQILGQGPKLLIQFQNNGVVDDSQLPKDRFSAERLKGVDSTLKIQPAKLEDSAVYLCASSAAWGAEAFFGQGTRLTVV.

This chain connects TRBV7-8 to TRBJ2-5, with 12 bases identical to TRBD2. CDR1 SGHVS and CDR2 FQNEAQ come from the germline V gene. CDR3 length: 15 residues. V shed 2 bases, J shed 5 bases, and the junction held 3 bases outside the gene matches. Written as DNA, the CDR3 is TGTGCCAGCAGCTTATTGGGACTAGCGGGCGAGACCCAGTACTTC. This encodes CASSLLGLAGETQYF.

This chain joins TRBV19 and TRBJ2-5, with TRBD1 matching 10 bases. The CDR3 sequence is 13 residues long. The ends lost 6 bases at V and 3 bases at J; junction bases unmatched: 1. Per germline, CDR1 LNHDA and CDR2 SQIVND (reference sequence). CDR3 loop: CASRGTGEETQYF. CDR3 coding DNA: TGTGCCAGTAGGGGGACAGGGGAAGAGACCCAGTACTTC.

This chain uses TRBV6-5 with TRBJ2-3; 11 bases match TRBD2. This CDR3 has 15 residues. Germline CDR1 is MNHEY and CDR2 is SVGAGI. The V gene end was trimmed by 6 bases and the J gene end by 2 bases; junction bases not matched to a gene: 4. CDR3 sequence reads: CASSPGLAVTDTQYF. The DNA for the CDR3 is TGTGCCAGCAGCCCGGGACTAGCGGTCACAGATACGCAGTATTTT.

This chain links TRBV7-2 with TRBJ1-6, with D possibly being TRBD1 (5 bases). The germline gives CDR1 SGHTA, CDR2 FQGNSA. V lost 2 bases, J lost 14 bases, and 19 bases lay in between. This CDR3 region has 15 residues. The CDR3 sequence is CASSLQGGDGETLHF. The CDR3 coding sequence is TGTGCCAGCAGCTTACAGGGAGGGGATGGGGAGACCCTCCACTTT. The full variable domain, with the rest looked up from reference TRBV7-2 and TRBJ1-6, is GAGVSQSPSNKVTEKGKDVELRCDPISGHTALYWYRQSLGQGLEFLIYFQGNSAPDKSGLPSDRFSAERTGGSVSTLTIQRTQQEDSAVYLCASSLQGGDGETLHFGNGTRLTVT.

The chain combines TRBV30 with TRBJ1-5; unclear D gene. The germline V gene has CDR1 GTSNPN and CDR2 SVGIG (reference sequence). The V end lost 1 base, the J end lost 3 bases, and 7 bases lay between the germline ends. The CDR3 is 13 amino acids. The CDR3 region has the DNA TGTGCCTGGAGTGGGGCCCCCAATCAGCCCCAGCATTTT. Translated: CAWSGAPNQPQHF.